This passage covers 2 T cell receptor beta chains from one sample sequenced in a study of molecular identifiers for immune sequencing clone quantification. MiXCR, applied by TCRdb to the PCR reads, yields one record per CDR3 protein. The sample includes over 600,000 distinct CDR3 sequences, nearly 20% seen only once; the top ten take 0.85% to 0.9%. Source material: naive CD8+ T cells from blood, with Jurkat cell RNA spiked in. Regarding subset: FACS-sorted CD8+CD4-CCR7+CD45RA+ naive T cells. The source of these receptors is a human donor in good health. Some libraries in this study had Jurkat cell RNA spiked in.

In the case of this clonotype: Possible read error: a much larger clone is one base away. The chain joins TRBV2 to TRBJ2-4, with 12 bases identical to TRBD2. The CDR3 sequence is 20 residues long. V was pared by 2 bases and J by 0 bases, with 11 bases of the junction left unmatched. Germline CDR1 is SNHLY and CDR2 is FYNNEI. CDR3 in amino acids: CASSELWTSGDPLAKNIQYF. Written as DNA, the CDR3 is TGTGCCAGCAGTGAACTCTGGACTAGCGGGGACCCCTTAGCCAAAAACATTCAGTACTTC.

The chain recombines TRBV27 with TRBJ2-7; 8 nucleotides line up with TRBD2. CDR3 length: 14 residues. Per germline, CDR1 MNHEY and CDR2 SMNVEV (reference sequence). V dropped 4 bases and J dropped 3; count of bases not matched to a gene: 5. The CDR3 nucleotides read TGTGCCAGCAGTTCACGGACTAGCCTCTACGAGCAGTACTTC. It yields the protein CASSSRTSLYEQYF.